What follows describes a single T cell receptor beta chain. What antigen it recognizes has not been identified. The sample holds no much larger clone one base away, and base qualities are not on file. This sample was taken from a study of control samples from healthy donors and cancer patients (TCRdb year 2020). Library construction relied on the immunoSEQ multiplex PCR assay. Here the immuneACCESS table is served through TCRdb, limited to in-frame sequences with V and J called. Missing clones are a known gap in these copies; in checked studies unresolved V genes cover under half, and the rest lacks a known reason. This sample lists some 110,000 clones; 93% were detected once. Clones ranked in the top ten supply approximately 2.5% of the sample. V loses 6 bases, J loses 2 bases, and the germline ends lie 16 bases apart. From a lookup of the germline V gene, CDR1 and CDR2 are LGHNT and FRNRAP. Spanning cysteine to phenylalanine, the CDR3 consists of 15 amino acids. The entry retains the CDR3 DNA only, 45 bases that are in frame from base 1.

The sequenced sample consisted of blood. The TCR was taken from a man aged 30 to 39 in good health. The chain joins TRBV12-5 to TRBJ1-1; the D region possibly corresponds to TRBD1 (6 bases align). CDR3 protein: CASGEGGPQNTEAFF. The DNA sequence follows: TGTGCTAGTGGGGAGGGGGGTCCGCAAAACACTGAAGCTTTCTTT. The CDR3 plus the reference TRBV12-5 and TRBJ1-1 genes for the other parts give the full variable domain: DARVTQTPRHKVTEMGQEVTMRCQPILGHNTVFWYRQTMMQGLELLAYFRNRAPLDDSGMPKDRFSAEMPDATLATLKIQPSEPRDSAVYFCASGEGGPQNTEAFFGQGTRLTVV.